This is a list of T cell receptor beta chains from one sample in a study of blood T cells in healthy people across ages. TCRdb used MiXCR to reprocess the 5' RACE reads, holding one entry per CDR3 protein. This table has some 1.5 million distinct CDR3 sequences, roughly 27% appearing once. Sequencing used blood. The origin of the receptors is a woman in her twenties or thirties in good health. CDR3s include the opening cysteine and the closing phenylalanine or tryptophan. D genes are given only for firm matches. Clone size is not always given. Where it is, it says once, few, many or a class for expanded clones.

clone_size: once
v_call: TRBV25-1
d_call: TRBD1
j_call: TRBJ2-5
cdr3_aa: CASSSQGLRETQYF
cdr3_nt: TGTGCCAGCAGTTCACAGGGGTTAAGGGAGACCCAGTACTTC

clone_size: many
v_call: TRBV5-4
d_call: .
j_call: TRBJ1-1
cdr3_aa: CASSSTSALREAFF
cdr3_nt: TGTGCCAGCAGCTCGACGTCTGCCTTAAGGGAAGCTTTCTTT

clone_size: few
v_call: TRBV29-1
d_call: TRBD1
j_call: TRBJ1-2
cdr3_aa: CSVEGDRGGYTF
cdr3_nt: TGCAGCGTTGAGGGGGACAGAGGTGGCTACACCTTC

clone_size: .
v_call: TRBV9
d_call: TRBD2
j_call: TRBJ2-1
cdr3_aa: CASSVGTWTSGMSSYNEQFF
cdr3_nt: TGTGCCAGCAGCGTGGGTACCTGGACTAGCGGGATGAGCTCCTACAATGAGCAGTTCTTC

clone_size: .
v_call: TRBV7-8
d_call: .
j_call: TRBJ2-1
cdr3_aa: CASSLGGGGRYNEQFF
cdr3_nt: TGTGCCAGCAGCTTAGGAGGGGGAGGCCGCTACAATGAGCAGTTCTTC

clone_size: many
v_call: TRBV10-3
d_call: .
j_call: TRBJ2-7
cdr3_aa: CAISESPGAYEQYF
cdr3_nt: TGTGCCATCAGTGAGTCGCCGGGGGCCTACGAGCAGTACTTC

clone_size: once
v_call: TRBV20-1
d_call: TRBD2
j_call: TRBJ2-5
cdr3_aa: CSAGGTSGGVGETQYF
cdr3_nt: TGCAGTGCTGGAGGGACTAGCGGGGGGGTTGGAGAGACCCAGTACTTC

clone_size: .
v_call: TRBV7-2
d_call: .
j_call: TRBJ1-6
cdr3_aa: CASSSQTDHNSPLHF
cdr3_nt: TGTGCCAGCAGCTCACAGACAGACCATAATTCACCCCTCCACTTT

clone_size: many
v_call: TRBV5-4
d_call: TRBD1
j_call: TRBJ2-5
cdr3_aa: CASSLVGQEETQYF
cdr3_nt: TGTGCCAGCAGCTTGGTAGGACAGGAAGAGACCCAGTACTTC

clone_size: .
v_call: TRBV5-5
d_call: TRBD2
j_call: TRBJ2-7
cdr3_aa: CASSLAHSGPTYEQYF
cdr3_nt: TGTGCCAGCAGCTTGGCCCATAGCGGGCCTACCTACGAGCAGTACTTC

clone_size: few
v_call: TRBV12-3/TRBV12-4
d_call: .
j_call: TRBJ1-1
cdr3_aa: CASSPQPNTEAFF
cdr3_nt: TGTGCCAGCAGTCCTCAGCCGAACACTGAAGCTTTCTTT

clone_size: .
v_call: TRBV18
d_call: TRBD1
j_call: TRBJ1-1
cdr3_aa: CASTMTGEHEAFF
cdr3_nt: TGTGCCAGCACCATGACAGGGGAACATGAAGCTTTCTTT

clone_size: few
v_call: TRBV7-9
d_call: .
j_call: TRBJ2-7
cdr3_aa: CASSGPYYEQYF
cdr3_nt: TGTGCCAGCAGCGGACCCTACTACGAGCAGTACTTC

clone_size: .
v_call: TRBV9
d_call: TRBD1
j_call: TRBJ1-3
cdr3_aa: CASSAGGSGNTIYF
cdr3_nt: TGTGCCAGCAGCGCAGGGGGCTCTGGAAACACCATATATTTT

clone_size: few
v_call: TRBV7-2
d_call: TRBD2
j_call: TRBJ2-5
cdr3_aa: CASSQQRGGAQETQYF
cdr3_nt: TGTGCCAGCAGCCAACAGCGGGGAGGGGCCCAAGAGACCCAGTACTTC

clone_size: few
v_call: TRBV28
d_call: TRBD2
j_call: TRBJ2-7
cdr3_aa: CASSILGLAGTYEQYF
cdr3_nt: TGTGCCAGCAGTATCCTTGGACTAGCGGGGACCTACGAGCAGTACTTC

clone_size: many
v_call: TRBV6-5
d_call: TRBD2
j_call: TRBJ2-1
cdr3_aa: CASSTSGGTSNEQFF
cdr3_nt: TGTGCCAGCAGTACTAGCGGGGGGACGTCCAATGAGCAGTTCTTC

clone_size: many
v_call: TRBV12-3/TRBV12-4
d_call: .
j_call: TRBJ1-1
cdr3_aa: CASSFQGLNTEAFF
cdr3_nt: TGTGCCAGCAGCTTCCAGGGTCTGAACACTGAAGCTTTCTTT

clone_size: .
v_call: TRBV6-5
d_call: .
j_call: TRBJ1-2
cdr3_aa: CASSRDIVYGYTF
cdr3_nt: TGTGCCAGCAGCAGGGACATAGTATATGGCTACACCTTC

clone_size: many
v_call: TRBV5-1
d_call: .
j_call: TRBJ1-2
cdr3_aa: CASSQDRMSGYTF
cdr3_nt: TGCGCCAGCAGCCAAGACAGAATGTCTGGCTACACCTTC

clone_size: .
v_call: TRBV28
d_call: TRBD1
j_call: TRBJ1-3
cdr3_aa: CASSLVWQGENTIYF
cdr3_nt: TGTGCCAGCAGTTTAGTCTGGCAGGGGGAAAACACCATATATTTT

clone_size: .
v_call: TRBV10-2
d_call: TRBD1
j_call: TRBJ1-4
cdr3_aa: CASIGTGNEKLFF
cdr3_nt: TGCGCCAGCATTGGGACAGGGAATGAAAAACTGTTTTTT

clone_size: .
v_call: TRBV6-1
d_call: .
j_call: TRBJ2-7
cdr3_aa: CASSDPGASYNEQYF
cdr3_nt: TGTGCCAGCAGTGATCCGGGGGCCTCCTACAATGAGCAGTACTTC

clone_size: few
v_call: TRBV20-1
d_call: .
j_call: TRBJ1-2
cdr3_aa: CSARDRGLGEGYTF
cdr3_nt: TGCAGTGCTAGAGATCGGGGGCTGGGGGAGGGCTACACCTTC

clone_size: few
v_call: TRBV7-2
d_call: .
j_call: TRBJ1-6
cdr3_aa: CASSPGVSNNSPLHF
cdr3_nt: TGTGCCAGCAGCCCAGGGGTGTCCAATAATTCACCCCTCCACTTT

clone_size: few
v_call: TRBV20-1
d_call: TRBD2
j_call: TRBJ2-3
cdr3_aa: CSAQKAGVTDTQYF
cdr3_nt: TGCAGTGCCCAGAAGGCGGGAGTGACAGATACGCAGTATTTT

clone_size: few
v_call: TRBV12-3/TRBV12-4
d_call: TRBD1
j_call: TRBJ1-1
cdr3_aa: CAGRGQGANTEAFF
cdr3_nt: TGTGCCGGCAGGGGTCAGGGGGCGAATACTGAAGCTTTCTTT

clone_size: .
v_call: TRBV5-1
d_call: TRBD2
j_call: TRBJ2-1
cdr3_aa: CASSAGTSGREFF
cdr3_nt: TGCGCCAGCAGCGCCGGGACTAGCGGGAGGGAGTTCTTC

clone_size: .
v_call: TRBV19
d_call: TRBD1
j_call: TRBJ1-4
cdr3_aa: CASNPTGGREKLFF
cdr3_nt: TGTGCCAGTAATCCAACAGGGGGCCGGGAAAAACTGTTTTTT